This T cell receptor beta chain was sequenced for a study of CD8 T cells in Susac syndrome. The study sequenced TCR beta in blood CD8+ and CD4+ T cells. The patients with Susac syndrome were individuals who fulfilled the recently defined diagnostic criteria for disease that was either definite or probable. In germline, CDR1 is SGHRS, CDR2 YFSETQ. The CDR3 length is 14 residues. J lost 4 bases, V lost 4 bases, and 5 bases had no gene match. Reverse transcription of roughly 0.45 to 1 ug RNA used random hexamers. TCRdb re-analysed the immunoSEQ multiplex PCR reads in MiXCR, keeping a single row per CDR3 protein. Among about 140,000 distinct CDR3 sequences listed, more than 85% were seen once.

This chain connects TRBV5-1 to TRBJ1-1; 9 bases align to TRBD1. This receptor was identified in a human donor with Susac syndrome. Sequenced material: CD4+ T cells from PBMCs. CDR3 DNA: TGCGCCAGCAGCCTACAGGGGGCCGGCACTGAAGCTTTCTTT. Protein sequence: CASSLQGAGTEAFF. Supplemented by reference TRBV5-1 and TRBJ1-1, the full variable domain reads KAGVTQTPRYLIKTRGQQVTLSCSPISGHRSVSWYQQTPGQGLQFLFEYFSETQRNKGNFPGRFSGRQFSNSRSEMNVSTLELGDSALYLCASSLQGAGTEAFFGQGTRLTVV.